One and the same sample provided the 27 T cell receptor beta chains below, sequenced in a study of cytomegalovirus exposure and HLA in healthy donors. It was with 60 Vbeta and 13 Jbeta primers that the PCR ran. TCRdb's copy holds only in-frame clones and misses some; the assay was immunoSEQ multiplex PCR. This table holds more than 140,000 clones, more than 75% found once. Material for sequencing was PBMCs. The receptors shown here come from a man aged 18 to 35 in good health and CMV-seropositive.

Here the CDR3 DNA reads TGTGCCAGTAGTATGCGTGGGGCTAATGAGCAGTTCTTC. Protein product: CASSMRGANEQFF. This rearrangement joins TRBV19 to TRBJ2-1; possible D gene TRBD1, 5 bases. Trimming cost V 3 bases and J 7 bases, with 10 bases left between them. There are 13 residues in the CDR3. Germline CDR1 LNHDA, CDR2 SQIVND (reference sequence).

The CDR3 here is CASSPPQGADNEQFF. The CDR3 DNA reads TGTGCCAGCAGTCCTCCACAGGGGGCTGACAATGAGCAGTTCTTC. The V gene is TRBV28, the J gene TRBJ2-1; TRBD1 matches at 9 bases. This CDR3 spans 15 amino acids. The germline V gene has CDR1 MDHEN and CDR2 SYDVKM. The trim removed 5 bases at V and 5 bases at J, leaving 7 bases unmatched.

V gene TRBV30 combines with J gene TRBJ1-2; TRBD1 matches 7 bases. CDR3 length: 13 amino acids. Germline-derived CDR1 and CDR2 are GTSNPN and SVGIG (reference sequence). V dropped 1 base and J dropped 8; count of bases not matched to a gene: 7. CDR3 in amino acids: CAWSAQGIRGYTF. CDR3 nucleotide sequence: TGTGCCTGGAGTGCACAGGGGATACGAGGCTACACCTTC.

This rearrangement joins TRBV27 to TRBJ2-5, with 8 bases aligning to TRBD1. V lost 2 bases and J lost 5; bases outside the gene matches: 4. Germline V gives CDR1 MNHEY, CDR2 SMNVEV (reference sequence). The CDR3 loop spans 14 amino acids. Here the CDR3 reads CASSLQGAHETQYF. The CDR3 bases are TGTGCCAGCAGTTTACAGGGGGCTCATGAGACCCAGTACTTC.

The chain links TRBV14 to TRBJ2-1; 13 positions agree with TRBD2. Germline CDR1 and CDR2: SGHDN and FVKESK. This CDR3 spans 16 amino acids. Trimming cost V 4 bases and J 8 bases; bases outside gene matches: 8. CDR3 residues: CASSRSGLAGVYEQFF. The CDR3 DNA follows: TGTGCCAGCAGCCGTTCTGGACTAGCGGGAGTTTATGAGCAGTTCTTC.

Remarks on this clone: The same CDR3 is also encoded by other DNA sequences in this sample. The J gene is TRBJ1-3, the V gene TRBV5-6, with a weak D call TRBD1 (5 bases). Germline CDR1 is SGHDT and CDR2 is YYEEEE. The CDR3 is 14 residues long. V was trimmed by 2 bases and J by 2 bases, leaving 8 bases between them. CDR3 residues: CASSFRVAGNTIYF. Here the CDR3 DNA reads TGTGCCAGCAGCTTCAGGGTGGCTGGAAACACCATATATTTT.

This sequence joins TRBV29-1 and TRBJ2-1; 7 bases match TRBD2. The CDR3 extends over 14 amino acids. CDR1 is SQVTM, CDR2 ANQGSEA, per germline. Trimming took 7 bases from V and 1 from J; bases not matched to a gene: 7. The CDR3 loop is CSAPNGRSYNEQFF. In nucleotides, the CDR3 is TGCAGCGCTCCGAACGGGAGGTCCTACAATGAGCAGTTCTTC.

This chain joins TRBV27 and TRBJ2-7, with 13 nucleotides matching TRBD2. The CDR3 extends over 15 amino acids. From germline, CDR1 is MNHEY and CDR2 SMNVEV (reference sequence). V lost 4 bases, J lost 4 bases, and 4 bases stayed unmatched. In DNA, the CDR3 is TGTGCCAGCAGTTCGGGACTAGCGGGAATTTACGAGCAGTACTTC. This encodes CASSSGLAGIYEQYF.

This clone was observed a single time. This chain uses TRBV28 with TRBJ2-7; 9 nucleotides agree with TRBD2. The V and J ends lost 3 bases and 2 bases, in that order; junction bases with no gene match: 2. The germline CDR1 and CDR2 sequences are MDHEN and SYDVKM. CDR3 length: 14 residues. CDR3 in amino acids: CASSFGGGAYEQYF. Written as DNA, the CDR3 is TGTGCCAGCAGTTTCGGCGGGGGGGCCTACGAGCAGTACTTC.

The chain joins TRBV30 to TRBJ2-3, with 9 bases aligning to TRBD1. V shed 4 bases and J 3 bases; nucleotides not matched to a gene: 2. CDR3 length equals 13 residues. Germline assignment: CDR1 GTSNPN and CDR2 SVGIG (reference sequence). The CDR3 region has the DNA TGTGCCTGGAACAGGGGGCGAACAGATACGCAGTATTTT. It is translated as CAWNRGRTDTQYF.

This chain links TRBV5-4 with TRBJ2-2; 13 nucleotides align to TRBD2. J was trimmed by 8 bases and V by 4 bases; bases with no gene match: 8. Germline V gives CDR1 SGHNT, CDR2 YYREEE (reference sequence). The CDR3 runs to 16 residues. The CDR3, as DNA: TGTGCCAGCAGCCCCGGACTAGCGGGGGCGGGGGGGGAGCTGTTTTTT. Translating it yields CASSPGLAGAGGELFF.

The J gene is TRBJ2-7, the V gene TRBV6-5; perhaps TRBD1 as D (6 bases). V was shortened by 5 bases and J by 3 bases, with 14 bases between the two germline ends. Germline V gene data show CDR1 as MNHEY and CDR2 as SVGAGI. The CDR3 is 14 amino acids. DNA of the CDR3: TGTGCCAGCAGTCATGACAGGTTGTTCTACGAGCAGTACTTC. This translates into CASSHDRLFYEQYF.

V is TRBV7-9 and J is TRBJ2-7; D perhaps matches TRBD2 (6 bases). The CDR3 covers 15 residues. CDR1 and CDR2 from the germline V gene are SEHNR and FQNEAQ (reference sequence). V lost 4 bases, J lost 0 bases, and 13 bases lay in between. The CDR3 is CASSSLATYSYEQYF. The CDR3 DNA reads TGTGCCAGCAGCTCACTAGCCACATACTCCTACGAGCAGTACTTC. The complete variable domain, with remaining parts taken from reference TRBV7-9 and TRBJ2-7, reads DTGVSQNPRHKITKRGQNVTFRCDPISEHNRLYWYRQTLGQGPEFLTYFQNEAQLEKSRLLSDRFSAERPKGSFSTLEIQRTEQGDSAMYLCASSSLATYSYEQYFGPGTRLTVT.

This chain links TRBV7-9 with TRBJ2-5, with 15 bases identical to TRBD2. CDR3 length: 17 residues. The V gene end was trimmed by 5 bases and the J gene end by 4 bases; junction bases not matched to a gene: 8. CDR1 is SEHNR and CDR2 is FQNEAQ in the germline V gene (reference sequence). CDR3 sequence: CASSPRTSGRAGETQYF. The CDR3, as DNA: TGTGCCAGCAGCCCTCGGACTAGCGGGAGGGCGGGAGAGACCCAGTACTTC.

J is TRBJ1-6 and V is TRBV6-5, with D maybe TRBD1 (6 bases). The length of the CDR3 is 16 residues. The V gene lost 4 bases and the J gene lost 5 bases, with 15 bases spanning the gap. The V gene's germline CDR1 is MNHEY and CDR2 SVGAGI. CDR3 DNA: TGTGCCAGCAGTTTAACCGGGACACTCAATAATTCACCCCTCCACTTT. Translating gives CASSLTGTLNNSPLHF.

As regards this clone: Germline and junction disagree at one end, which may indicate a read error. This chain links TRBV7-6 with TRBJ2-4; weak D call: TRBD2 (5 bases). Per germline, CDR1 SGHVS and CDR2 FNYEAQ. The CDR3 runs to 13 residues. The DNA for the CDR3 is TGTGCCGGCAGCTTAGCGACAACGAGCATTCAGTACTTC. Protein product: CAGSLATTSIQYF.

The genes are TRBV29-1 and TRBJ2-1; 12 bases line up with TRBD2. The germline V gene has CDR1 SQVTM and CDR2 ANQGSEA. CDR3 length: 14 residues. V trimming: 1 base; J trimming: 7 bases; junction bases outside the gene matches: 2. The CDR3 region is CSVEGLAGGNEQFF. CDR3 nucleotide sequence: TGCAGCGTTGAAGGGCTAGCGGGGGGGAATGAGCAGTTCTTC.

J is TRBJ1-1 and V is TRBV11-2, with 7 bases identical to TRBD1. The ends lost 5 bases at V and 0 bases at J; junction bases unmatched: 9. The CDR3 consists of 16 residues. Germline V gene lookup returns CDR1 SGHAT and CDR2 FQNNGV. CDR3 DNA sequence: TGTGCCAGCAGCCCCTGGCGGGACAGATTGAACACTGAAGCTTTCTTT. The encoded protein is CASSPWRDRLNTEAFF.

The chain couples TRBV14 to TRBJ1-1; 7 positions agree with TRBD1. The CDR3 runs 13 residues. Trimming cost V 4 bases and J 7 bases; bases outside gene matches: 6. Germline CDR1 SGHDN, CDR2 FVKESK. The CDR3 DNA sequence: TGTGCCAGCAGCCTCCGGGACAGCGATGAAGCTTTCTTT. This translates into CASSLRDSDEAFF.

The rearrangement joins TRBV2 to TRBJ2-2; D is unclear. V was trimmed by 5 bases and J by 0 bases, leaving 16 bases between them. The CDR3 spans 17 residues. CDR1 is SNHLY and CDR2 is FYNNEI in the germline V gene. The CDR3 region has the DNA TGTGCCAGCAGTACCGCCAGTCTGGCCGCGAACACCGGGGAGCTGTTTTTT. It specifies CASSTASLAANTGELFF.

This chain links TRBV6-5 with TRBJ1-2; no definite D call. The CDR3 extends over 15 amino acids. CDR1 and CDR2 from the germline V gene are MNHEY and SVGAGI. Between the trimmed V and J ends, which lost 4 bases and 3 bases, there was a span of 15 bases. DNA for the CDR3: TGTGCCAGCAGTTCTCTAGCCATCTCGGACTATGGCTACACCTTC. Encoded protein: CASSSLAISDYGYTF.

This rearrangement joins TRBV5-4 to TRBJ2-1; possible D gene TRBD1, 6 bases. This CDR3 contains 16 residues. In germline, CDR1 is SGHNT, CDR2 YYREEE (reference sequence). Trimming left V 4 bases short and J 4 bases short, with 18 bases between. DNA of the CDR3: TGTGCCAGCAGCGCGAGTCAGGGGACGTGGTACAATGAGCAGTTCTTC. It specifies CASSASQGTWYNEQFF.

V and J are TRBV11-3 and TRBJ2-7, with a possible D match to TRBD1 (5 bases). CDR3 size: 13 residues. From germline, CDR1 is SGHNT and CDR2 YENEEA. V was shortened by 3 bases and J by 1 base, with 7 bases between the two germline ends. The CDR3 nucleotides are TGTGCCAGCAGCTTTAAGGGGTCCTACGAGCAGTACTTC. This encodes CASSFKGSYEQYF.

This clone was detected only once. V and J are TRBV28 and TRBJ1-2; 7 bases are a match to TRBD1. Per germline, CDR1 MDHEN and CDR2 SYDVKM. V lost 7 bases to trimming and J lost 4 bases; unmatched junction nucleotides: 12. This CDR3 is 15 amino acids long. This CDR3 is CASKAPRGDGYGYTF. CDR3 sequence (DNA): TGTGCCAGCAAGGCTCCCAGGGGGGACGGCTATGGCTACACCTTC.

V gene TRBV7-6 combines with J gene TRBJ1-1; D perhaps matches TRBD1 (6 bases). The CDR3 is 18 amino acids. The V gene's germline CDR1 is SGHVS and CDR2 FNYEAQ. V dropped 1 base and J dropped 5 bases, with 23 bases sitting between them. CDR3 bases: TGTGCCAGCAGCTTAGGAGGGGGTTTCGGCTCCGCTGGAACTGAAGCTTTCTTT. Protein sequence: CASSLGGGFGSAGTEAFF.

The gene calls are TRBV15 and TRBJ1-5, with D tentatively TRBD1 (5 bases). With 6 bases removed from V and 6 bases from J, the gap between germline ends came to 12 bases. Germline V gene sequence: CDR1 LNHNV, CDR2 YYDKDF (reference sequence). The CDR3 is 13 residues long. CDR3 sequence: CATRKGMFQPQHF. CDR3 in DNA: TGTGCCACCAGAAAGGGGATGTTTCAGCCCCAGCATTTT.

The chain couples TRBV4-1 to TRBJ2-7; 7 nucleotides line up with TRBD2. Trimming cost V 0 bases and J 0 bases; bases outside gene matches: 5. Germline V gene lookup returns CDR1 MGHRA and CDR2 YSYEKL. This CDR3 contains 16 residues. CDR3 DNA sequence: TGCGCCAGCAGCCAAGAGGCGGGGGAGAGCTCCTACGAGCAGTACTTC. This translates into CASSQEAGESSYEQYF.